This T cell receptor beta chain was found in a study of radiation and T cells in renal cell carcinoma. As to time point: baseline pretreatment blood. Treatment given: 15 Gy SBRT to primary tumor, nephrectomy 4 weeks later. Serial blood draws occurred at baseline and 2 and 4 weeks post-SBRT. Sequencing used immunoSEQ multiplex PCR; TCRdb keeps in-frame clones, though not all of them. The sample has 130,000 or so clones; around 78% are singletons. Trimming cost V 5 bases and J 1 base, with 18 bases left between them. Germline CDR1 is MDHEN and CDR2 is SYDVKM. This CDR3 contains 17 residues. The J gene is TRBJ1-3, the V gene TRBV28, with unresolved D. The material sequenced was blood, taken from a patient whose treatment included radiotherapy and nephrectomy. This receptor was taken from a woman in her fifties or sixties with renal cell carcinoma. The CDR3 DNA is TGTGCCAGCAGTCCCCCCTGGGAGGGTGGATCTGGAAACACCATATATTTT. Its protein product is CASSPPWEGGSGNTIYF.